The T cell receptor beta chain under discussion was sequenced for a study of blood T cell repertoires in COVID-19. V shed 5 bases and J shed 2 bases, with 7 bases lying between them. The V gene's germline CDR1 is LNHDA and CDR2 SQIVND (reference sequence). This CDR3 has 13 amino acids. Methods used by the authors: Counts of nucleated cells, estimated from reference gene primer amplification, were obtained. Libraries were prepared by immunoSEQ multiplex PCR; TCRdb keeps only in-frame clonotypes and omits some of them. D and trimming were read from the DNA, whereas the V and J calls and clone size are those reported in that table. The sample includes 70,000 or so clones, approximately 84% seen only once; the top ten take 9.5% to 13%.

The sequence was collected from a man aged 70-80 years with active or convalescent COVID-19. Sequenced sample: peripheral blood. The V call is TRBV19, the J call TRBJ1-5; no reliable D call. The CDR3 loop reads CASSFTGNQPQHF. DNA for the CDR3: TGTGCCAGTAGTTTCACAGGCAATCAGCCCCAGCATTTT.